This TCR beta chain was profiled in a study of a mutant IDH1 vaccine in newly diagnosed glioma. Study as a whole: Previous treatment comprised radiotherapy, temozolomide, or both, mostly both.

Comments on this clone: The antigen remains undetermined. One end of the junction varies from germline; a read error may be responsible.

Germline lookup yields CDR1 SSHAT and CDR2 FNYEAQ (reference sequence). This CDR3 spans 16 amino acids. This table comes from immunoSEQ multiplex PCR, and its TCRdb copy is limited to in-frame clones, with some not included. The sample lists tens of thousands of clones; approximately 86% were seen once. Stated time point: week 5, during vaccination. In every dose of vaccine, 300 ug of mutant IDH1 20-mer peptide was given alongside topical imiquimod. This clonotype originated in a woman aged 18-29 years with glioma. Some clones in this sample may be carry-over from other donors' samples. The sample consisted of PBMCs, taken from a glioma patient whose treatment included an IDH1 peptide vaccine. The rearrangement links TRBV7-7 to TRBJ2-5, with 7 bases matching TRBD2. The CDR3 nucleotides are TGTGCTAGCAGCTTCCCCCCAAAGCCTAGCGGAGGGACCCAGTACTTC. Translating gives CASSFPPKPSGGTQYF.